These 7 T cell receptor beta chains originate from one sample sequenced in a study of PD-1 blockade in classical Hodgkin lymphoma. Time point noted: cycle 4 day 1 (C4D1), after five to seven weeks of nivolumab. Exposure to brentuximab vedotin varied, and each patient had relapsed following autologous stem cell transplantation. Magnetic depletion of unwanted cells isolated CD4+ T cells from thawed PBMCs. Assay: immunoSEQ multiplex PCR; the TCRdb copy retains only in-frame clones and omits some. The top ten hold 2% to 2.5% of the sample, which has around 18,000 clones, 75% seen once. The sequenced sample was CD4+ T cells from blood, obtained before the fourth cycle of nivolumab. The receptors derive from a human donor with classical Hodgkin lymphoma.

V gene TRBV7-2 combines with J gene TRBJ2-5; 9 bases match TRBD2. The germline CDR1 and CDR2 sequences are SGHTA and FQGNSA. The ends lost 1 base at V and 6 bases at J; junction bases unmatched: 12. The CDR3 extends over 17 amino acids. DNA for the CDR3: TGTGCCAGCAGCTTAGGTGGCGGGGGGGTCGGGGAGAAGACCCAGTACTTC. Encoded protein: CASSLGGGGVGEKTQYF.

V usage is TRBV2 and J usage is TRBJ1-1, with no clear D. CDR1 SNHLY and CDR2 FYNNEI come from the germline V gene. Deletions cut 10 bases from V and 4 bases from J, with 10 bases between. The CDR3 has 11 amino acids. The CDR3 DNA is TGTGCCATCACGTCGACCACTGAAGCTTTCTTT. Its protein product is CAITSTTEAFF. Based on the CDR3 plus reference TRBV2 and TRBJ1-1, the full variable domain is EPEVTQTPSHQVTQMGQEVILRCVPISNHLYFYWYRQILGQKVEFLVSFYNNEISEKSEIFDDQFSVERPDGSNFTLKIRSTKLEDSAMYFCAITSTTEAFFGQGTRLTVV.

The V gene is TRBV5-1, the J gene TRBJ1-2; no clear D gene. There are 15 residues in the CDR3. V was pared by 0 bases and J by 8 bases, with 17 bases between. CDR1 is SGHRS, CDR2 YFSETQ, per germline. Here the CDR3 reads CASSLDRLGVGGYTF. The CDR3 DNA follows: TGCGCCAGCAGCTTGGACCGGCTGGGTGTAGGAGGCTACACCTTC.

V and J are TRBV7-6 and TRBJ2-5; the D is unclear. Germline V gives CDR1 SGHVS, CDR2 FNYEAQ. The CDR3 runs 13 residues. V was pared by 7 bases and J by 4 bases, with 13 bases between. CDR3 nucleotide sequence: TGTGCCAGCACTCGCCCCCCATCAGAGACCCAGTACTTC. Its translation: CASTRPPSETQYF.

This rearrangement joins TRBV5-1 to TRBJ2-5; TRBD2 is a possible D gene (5 bases). The CDR3 covers 17 residues. Trimming shortened V by 0 bases and J by 0 bases, and 15 bases separated the two germline ends. Germline loops: CDR1 SGHRS, CDR2 YFSETQ. The CDR3 sequence: CASSLAASQSYQETQYF. Here the CDR3 DNA reads TGCGCCAGCAGCTTGGCGGCTAGCCAAAGTTACCAAGAGACCCAGTACTTC.

V usage is TRBV5-1 and J usage is TRBJ2-3, with D maybe TRBD1 (5 bases). V was cut by 0 bases and J by 4 bases, with 9 bases left in between. There are 14 residues in the CDR3. Germline V gives CDR1 SGHRS, CDR2 YFSETQ. CDR3 amino acids: CASSLELTADTQYF. The CDR3 bases are TGCGCCAGCAGCTTGGAACTGACAGCAGATACGCAGTATTTT.

The chain combines TRBV12-5 with TRBJ2-3, with TRBD2 identical over 10 bases. The germline gives CDR1 LGHNT, CDR2 FRNRAP. The CDR3 sequence is 16 residues long. The ends lost 6 bases at V and 5 bases at J; junction bases unmatched: 11. Written as DNA, the CDR3 is TGTGCTAGTGGCAACGGTCTAGCGGGAGTTGGAGATACGCAGTATTTT. Its protein is CASGNGLAGVGDTQYF.